This is a list of T cell receptor beta chains from one sample in a study of control samples from healthy donors and cancer patients. Method: immunoSEQ multiplex PCR; TCRdb's copy keeps in-frame clones and lacks some. The table records around 110,000 clones, about 88% of them present only once. The sample taken for sequencing was blood. These receptors all stem from a woman in her 70s in good health. The CDR3 runs from the conserved cysteine through the conserved F or W. Each record gives: D gene, J gene, V gene, clone size, CDR3 DNA, CDR3 protein. A D gene is named only where the DNA matches it firmly. For some rows the clone size is stated as once, few or many, or as a class when expanded; others skip it.

d_call: -
j_call: TRBJ1-1
v_call: TRBV5-5
clone_size: -
cdr3_nt: TGTGCCAGCAGCTTACTAGGGCCCCCGGACACTGAAGCTTTCTTT
cdr3_aa: CASSLLGPPDTEAFF

d_call: -
j_call: TRBJ2-7
v_call: TRBV10-3
clone_size: -
cdr3_nt: TGTGCCCTCAGTGAGTCTGGGACGGTTTCCTACGAGCAGTACTTC
cdr3_aa: CALSESGTVSYEQYF

d_call: -
j_call: TRBJ2-5
v_call: TRBV7-9
clone_size: -
cdr3_nt: TGTGCCAGCAGCTGGGGCTCGCCAGGGGGGGGCCAAGAGACCCAGTACTTC
cdr3_aa: CASSWGSPGGGQETQYF

d_call: TRBD2
j_call: TRBJ2-1
v_call: TRBV12-5
clone_size: -
cdr3_nt: TGTGCTAGTGGTTTGACTCGGACGGCGGGGGTTACTTACAATGAGCAGTTCTTC
cdr3_aa: CASGLTRTAGVTYNEQFF

d_call: -
j_call: TRBJ1-1
v_call: TRBV27
clone_size: -
cdr3_nt: TGTGCCAGCAGAACAGGTGATAACACTGAAGCTTTCTTT
cdr3_aa: CASRTGDNTEAFF

d_call: TRBD1
j_call: TRBJ2-2
v_call: TRBV4-2
clone_size: -
cdr3_nt: TGTGCCAGCAGCGGACAGGGTACCGGGGAGCTGTTTTTT
cdr3_aa: CASSGQGTGELFF

d_call: -
j_call: TRBJ1-1
v_call: TRBV19
clone_size: -
cdr3_nt: TGTGCCAGTAGTGGCCGGTACACTGAAGCTTTCTTT
cdr3_aa: CASSGRYTEAFF

d_call: -
j_call: TRBJ1-4
v_call: TRBV6-6
clone_size: -
cdr3_nt: TGTGCCACAGGACGGCAGCGTAATGAAAAACTGTTTTTT
cdr3_aa: CATGRQRNEKLFF

d_call: -
j_call: TRBJ2-5
v_call: TRBV7-9
clone_size: -
cdr3_nt: TGTGCCAGCAGCTTTGAGGGGCTAGGAGAGACCCAGTACTTC
cdr3_aa: CASSFEGLGETQYF

d_call: TRBD1
j_call: TRBJ1-1
v_call: TRBV7-8
clone_size: -
cdr3_nt: TGTGCCAGCAGCTTAAGGCAGGGGGCCCTTAACACTGAAGCTTTCTTT
cdr3_aa: CASSLRQGALNTEAFF

d_call: -
j_call: TRBJ2-6
v_call: TRBV7-2
clone_size: -
cdr3_nt: TGTGCCAGCAGCTTCTCTGAGGCCAACGTCCTGACTTTC
cdr3_aa: CASSFSEANVLTF

d_call: TRBD1
j_call: TRBJ2-7
v_call: TRBV5-1
clone_size: -
cdr3_nt: TGCGCCAGCAGCCCAAAAGGCTATCCGGGACAGGGAAGCCCCTACGAGCAGTACTTC
cdr3_aa: CASSPKGYPGQGSPYEQYF

d_call: TRBD2
j_call: TRBJ2-2
v_call: TRBV5-1
clone_size: -
cdr3_nt: TGCGCCAGCAGCTTTGTGCGGGGGGACGGGGAGCTGTTTTTT
cdr3_aa: CASSFVRGDGELFF

d_call: TRBD1
j_call: TRBJ1-2
v_call: TRBV6-5
clone_size: -
cdr3_nt: TGTGCCAGCAAACTTGGGACAGGCGTCTATGGCTACACCTTC
cdr3_aa: CASKLGTGVYGYTF

d_call: -
j_call: TRBJ2-7
v_call: TRBV27
clone_size: -
cdr3_nt: TGTGCCAGCAGTTTAACCGTTCTCAGAATTTACGAGCAGTACTTC
cdr3_aa: CASSLTVLRIYEQYF

d_call: -
j_call: TRBJ2-1
v_call: TRBV15
clone_size: -
cdr3_nt: TGTGCCACCAGCAGAGATGGTCCCAGGAGTGACAATGAGCAGTTCTTC
cdr3_aa: CATSRDGPRSDNEQFF

d_call: -
j_call: TRBJ2-1
v_call: TRBV27
clone_size: -
cdr3_nt: TGTGCCAGCAGTGTTGTAGGGTCATGGGATGAGCAGTTCTTC
cdr3_aa: CASSVVGSWDEQFF

d_call: -
j_call: TRBJ2-3
v_call: TRBV10-1
clone_size: -
cdr3_nt: TGCGCCAGCAGCAGGGACATTCAGGAGACGCAGTATTTT
cdr3_aa: CASSRDIQETQYF

d_call: -
j_call: TRBJ1-5
v_call: TRBV3-1/TRBV3-2
clone_size: few
cdr3_nt: TGTGCCAGCAGCCAAGATCCCCCAGGGGAAATCAATCAGCCCCAGCATTTT
cdr3_aa: CASSQDPPGEINQPQHF

d_call: -
j_call: TRBJ2-7
v_call: TRBV5-6
clone_size: once
cdr3_nt: TGTGCCAGCAGCTTCGGATTGGACTGGGAGCAGTACTTC
cdr3_aa: CASSFGLDWEQYF

d_call: -
j_call: TRBJ1-5
v_call: TRBV19
clone_size: -
cdr3_nt: TGTGCCAGTAGTCTCGGGATGTTGGGGAATCAGCCCCAGCATTTT
cdr3_aa: CASSLGMLGNQPQHF

d_call: TRBD1
j_call: TRBJ2-7
v_call: TRBV5-1
clone_size: -
cdr3_nt: TGCGCCAGCAGCTTGGGCCCCTCTCGGACAGGTTACGAGCAGTACTTC
cdr3_aa: CASSLGPSRTGYEQYF

d_call: -
j_call: TRBJ2-2
v_call: TRBV6-5
clone_size: -
cdr3_nt: TGTGCCAGCCGCCGACAGGCGAACACCGGGGAGCTGTTTTTT
cdr3_aa: CASRRQANTGELFF

d_call: -
j_call: TRBJ1-1
v_call: TRBV29-1
clone_size: once
cdr3_nt: TGCAGCGGGGGGGTCTACGACACTGAAGCTTTCTTT
cdr3_aa: CSGGVYDTEAFF

d_call: TRBD2
j_call: TRBJ2-3
v_call: TRBV7-2
clone_size: -
cdr3_nt: TGTGCCAGCAGAACGTTAGCGGGGGGACCGTCTGATACGCAGTATTTT
cdr3_aa: CASRTLAGGPSDTQYF

d_call: -
j_call: TRBJ2-6
v_call: TRBV3-1/TRBV3-2
clone_size: -
cdr3_nt: TGTGCCAGCAGCCAAGATGAGGGCTCTGGGGCCAACGTCCTGACTTTC
cdr3_aa: CASSQDEGSGANVLTF